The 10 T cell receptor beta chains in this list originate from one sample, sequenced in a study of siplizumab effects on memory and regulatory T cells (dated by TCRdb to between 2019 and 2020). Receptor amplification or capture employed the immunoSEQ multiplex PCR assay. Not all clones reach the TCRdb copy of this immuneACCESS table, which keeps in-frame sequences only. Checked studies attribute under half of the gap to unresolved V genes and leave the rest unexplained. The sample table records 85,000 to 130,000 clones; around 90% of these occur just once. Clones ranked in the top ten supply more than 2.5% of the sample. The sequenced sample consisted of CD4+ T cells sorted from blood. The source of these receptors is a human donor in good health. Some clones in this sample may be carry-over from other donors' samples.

CDR3 nucleotide sequence: TGTGCCAGCAGTTCCGAATACCGAAACAGTGCGGGCTACACCTTC. It specifies CASSSEYRNSAGYTF. V is TRBV6-1 and J is TRBJ1-2, with unresolved D. The V gene's germline CDR1 is MNHNS and CDR2 SASEGT. The CDR3 extends over 15 amino acids. V was shortened by 5 bases and J by 8 bases, with 21 bases between the two germline ends.

The DNA for the CDR3 is TGTGCCAGCAGCCAAAATGGCGGGGATACGCAGTATTTT. This gives the protein CASSQNGGDTQYF. V is TRBV14 and J is TRBJ2-3; maybe TRBD2 (5 bases). Germline V gene lookup returns CDR1 SGHDN and CDR2 FVKESK. Trimming removed 2 bases at V and 6 bases at J, with 9 bases between. This CDR3 is 13 amino acids long.

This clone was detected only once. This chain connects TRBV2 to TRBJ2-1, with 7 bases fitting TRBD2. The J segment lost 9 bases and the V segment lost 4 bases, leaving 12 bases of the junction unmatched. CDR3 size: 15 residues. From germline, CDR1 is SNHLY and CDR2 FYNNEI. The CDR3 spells CASSGVRGRVVEQFF. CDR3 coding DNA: TGTGCCAGCAGTGGGGTTCGGGGGAGGGTGGTTGAGCAGTTCTTC.

The CDR3 sequence is CASSLQSSEASTDTQYF. The CDR3 coding sequence is TGTGCCAGCAGCTTGCAATCCTCGGAGGCTAGCACAGATACGCAGTATTTT. V gene TRBV7-9 combines with J gene TRBJ2-3; TRBD2 might be the D (5 bases). V lost 3 bases, J lost 0 bases, and 16 bases lay in between. The CDR3 contains 17 residues. Germline loops: CDR1 SEHNR, CDR2 FQNEAQ (reference sequence).

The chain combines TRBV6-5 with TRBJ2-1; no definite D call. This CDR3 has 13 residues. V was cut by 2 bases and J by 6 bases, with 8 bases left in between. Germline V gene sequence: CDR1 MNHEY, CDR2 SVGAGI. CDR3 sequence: CASSYPKGNEQFF. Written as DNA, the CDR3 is TGTGCCAGCAGTTACCCTAAGGGCAATGAGCAGTTCTTC.

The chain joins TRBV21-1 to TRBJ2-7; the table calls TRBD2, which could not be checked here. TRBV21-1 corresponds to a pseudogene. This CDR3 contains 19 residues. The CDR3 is CASRFITLFRLAGVYEQYF. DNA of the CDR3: TGTGCCAGCCGGTTTATTACATTATTTCGACTAGCGGGAGTTTACGAGCAGTACTTC.

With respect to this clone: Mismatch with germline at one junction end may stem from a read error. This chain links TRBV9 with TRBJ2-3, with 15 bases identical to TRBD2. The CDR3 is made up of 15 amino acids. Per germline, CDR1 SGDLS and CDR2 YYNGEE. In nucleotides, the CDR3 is TGTGCCAGCAGCGGGACTAGCGGGAGGGCAGACACGCAGTATTTT. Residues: CASSGTSGRADTQYF. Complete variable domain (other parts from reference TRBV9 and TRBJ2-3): DSGVTQTPKHLITATGQRVTLRCSPRSGDLSVYWYQQSLDQGLQFLIQYYNGEERAKGNILERFSAQQFPDLHSELNLSSLELGDSALYFCASSGTSGRADTQYFGPGTRLTVL.

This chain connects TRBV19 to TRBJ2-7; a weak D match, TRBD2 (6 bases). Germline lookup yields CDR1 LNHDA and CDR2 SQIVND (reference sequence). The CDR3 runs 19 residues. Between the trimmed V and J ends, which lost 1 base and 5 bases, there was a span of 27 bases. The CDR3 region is CASSIAIKTPTSTNDEQYF. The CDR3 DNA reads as TGTGCCAGTAGTATAGCAATAAAGACACCTACTAGCACTAACGACGAGCAGTACTTC.

The CDR3 loop is CASSLLGLAGGPDTQYF. In nucleotides, the CDR3 is TGTGCCAGCAGCTTATTAGGACTAGCGGGAGGGCCAGATACGCAGTATTTT. This chain joins TRBV7-2 and TRBJ2-3, with 15 bases identical to TRBD2. The germline V gene encodes CDR1 SGHTA and CDR2 FQGNSA. This CDR3 has 17 residues. J lost 4 bases, V lost 2 bases, and 4 bases had no gene match.

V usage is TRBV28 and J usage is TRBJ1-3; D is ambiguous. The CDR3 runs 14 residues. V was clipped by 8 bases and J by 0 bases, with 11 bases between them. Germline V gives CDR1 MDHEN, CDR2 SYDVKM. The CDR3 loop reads CASHGPGSGNTIYF. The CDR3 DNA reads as TGTGCCAGCCACGGACCAGGCTCTGGAAACACCATATATTTT. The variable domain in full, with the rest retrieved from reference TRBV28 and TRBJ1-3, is DVKVTQSSRYLVKRTGEKVFLECVQDMDHENMFWYRQDPGLGLRLIYFSYDVKMKEKGDIPEGYSVSREKKERFSLILESASTNQTSMYLCASHGPGSGNTIYFGEGSWLTVV.